The 8 T cell receptor beta chains in this list originate from one sample, sequenced in a study of blood T cell repertoires in COVID-19. The protocol was immunoSEQ multiplex PCR, while the TCRdb copy is restricted to in-frame clones and leaves out a portion. The table has about 160,000 clones, about 89% seen once. Input material: peripheral blood. The receptors were sampled from a man aged 55 to 70 with acute or convalescent COVID-19.

V usage is TRBV7-3 and J usage is TRBJ1-2; D may be TRBD1 (6 bases). The V gene's germline CDR1 is SGHTA and CDR2 FQGTGA. The CDR3 has 13 residues. V was pared by 5 bases and J by 7 bases, with 14 bases between. CDR3 amino acids: CASSPSTGSGYTF. The CDR3 nucleotides read TGTGCCAGCAGCCCGTCGACAGGATCTGGCTACACCTTC.

This chain uses TRBV5-1 with TRBJ2-1; 7 bases are a match to TRBD2. Germline V gene sequence: CDR1 SGHRS, CDR2 YFSETQ. This CDR3 has 13 amino acids. Trimming cost V 4 bases and J 7 bases; bases outside gene matches: 5. CDR3 DNA: TGCGCCAGCAGCAGGGAGGGAGGTAATGAGCAGTTCTTC. Translation: CASSREGGNEQFF.

The rearrangement uses TRBV6-5 and TRBJ2-1; 9 bases are a match to TRBD2. Germline values: CDR1 MNHEY, CDR2 SVGAGI. Germline trimming cut 0 bases from V and 6 bases from J; bases unmatched to any gene: 3. The CDR3 runs to 15 residues. The CDR3 nucleotides read TGTGCCAGCAGTTACTCGGCTAGCGGGACCAATGAGCAGTTCTTC. It specifies CASSYSASGTNEQFF.

CDR3 amino acids: CSASPSGNTIYF. CDR3 sequence (DNA): TGCAGTGCTAGTCCCTCGGGGAACACCATATATTTT. This sequence joins TRBV20-1 and TRBJ1-3; D is ambiguous. The germline CDR1 and CDR2 sequences are DFQATT and SNEGSKA (reference sequence). CDR3 size: 12 residues. The V end lost 3 bases, the J end lost 7 bases, and 10 bases lay between the germline ends.

The genes are TRBV5-1 and TRBJ1-5, with TRBD1 matching 11 bases. The trim removed 5 bases at V and 4 bases at J, leaving 5 bases unmatched. The CDR3 runs to 15 residues. The germline gives CDR1 SGHRS, CDR2 YFSETQ. The CDR3 protein is CASRPGTGGNQPQHF. CDR3 in DNA: TGCGCCAGCAGACCCGGGACAGGGGGAAATCAGCCCCAGCATTTT.

This clone was recorded once. V and J are TRBV6-5 and TRBJ1-1, with D maybe TRBD1 (5 bases). Germline V CDR1 and CDR2: MNHEY, SVGAGI. This CDR3 spans 14 amino acids. Trimming shortened V by 2 bases and J by 1 base, and 8 bases separated the two germline ends. The CDR3 loop is CASSYGRGNTEAFF. CDR3 bases: TGTGCCAGCAGTTACGGTAGGGGGAACACTGAAGCTTTCTTT.

This rearrangement joins TRBV7-9 to TRBJ1-4; 8 nucleotides align to TRBD1. This CDR3 is built from 16 residues. CDR1 is SEHNR and CDR2 is FQNEAQ in the germline V gene (reference sequence). V was pared by 1 base and J by 8 bases, with 9 bases of the junction left unmatched. The CDR3 spells CASSLEVGTGGEKLFF. The CDR3 coding sequence is TGTGCCAGCAGCTTAGAGGTTGGGACAGGAGGGGAAAAACTGTTTTTT.

V and J are TRBV7-9 and TRBJ2-5, with D perhaps TRBD1 (5 bases). This CDR3 comprises 14 residues. The germline gives CDR1 SEHNR, CDR2 FQNEAQ (reference sequence). V lost 1 base and J lost 5, with 11 bases in between. The CDR3 loop is CASSLVGQGETQYF. As DNA, the CDR3 is TGTGCCAGCAGCTTAGTGGGGCAAGGCGAGACCCAGTACTTC.